The following is a TCR beta chain sequence with its context. RNA transcripts were the template for amplifying TCR beta CDR3 regions. The primer set for the first-round RT-PCR of the TCR CDR3 was HTBI. TCRdb re-called the multiplex PCR reads through MiXCR, storing one row per CDR3 protein. This sample carries 130,000 to 150,000 distinct CDR3 sequences, approximately 24% of them seen once, and the ten largest clones take around 70%. The data derive from a study of T cells in Graves' hyperthyroidism and ophthalmopathy. CDR1 is SGHKS, CDR2 YYEKEE, per germline (reference sequence). This CDR3 is built from 15 residues. V lost 4 bases to trimming and J lost 4 bases; unmatched junction nucleotides: 8. Hyperthyroidism had been newly diagnosed in patients aged 18 to 65, and its duration was under 2 months.

V gene TRBV5-5 combines with J gene TRBJ2-7, with 10 bases matching TRBD1. The receptor was isolated from a woman between 50 and 59 years old with Graves' hyperthyroidism that later progressed to Graves' ophthalmopathy. Sample: blood. The chain's CDR3 is CASSRGVGQGYEQYF. The CDR3 DNA is TGTGCCAGCAGCCGCGGGGTGGGACAGGGGTACGAGCAGTACTTC.